Shown below are 23 T cell receptor beta chains from a single sample sequenced in a study of cytomegalovirus exposure and HLA in healthy donors. PCR was performed using 60 Vbeta and 13 Jbeta primers. The method was immunoSEQ multiplex PCR; TCRdb's version includes in-frame clones alone and lacks a portion of them. The repertoire consists of fewer than 150,000 clones, with around 79% occurring once and the leading ten covering around 4.5%. Sequencing was carried out using PBMCs. The receptors were sampled from a woman in her 40s in good health and CMV-seronegative.

CDR3 in DNA: TGCAGCGTTGGCCAGGGGGCCACAGATACGCAGTATTTT. Its translation: CSVGQGATDTQYF. This chain uses TRBV29-1 with TRBJ2-3, with TRBD1 identical over 8 bases. The CDR3 loop spans 13 amino acids. Germline V CDR1 and CDR2: SQVTM, ANQGSEA. The junction had 2 bases not matched to a gene; V was cut back by 4 bases and J by 2 bases.

This clone was seen repeatedly, ten times or more. The chain is built from TRBV2 and TRBJ1-1; D remains unclear. Per the germline V gene, CDR1 is SNHLY and CDR2 is FYNNEI. V dropped 3 bases and J dropped 0 bases, with 8 bases sitting between them. This CDR3 spans 14 amino acids. The CDR3 region is CASSDELVNTEAFF. In DNA, the CDR3 is TGTGCCAGCAGTGACGAGTTGGTGAACACTGAAGCTTTCTTT.

V and J are TRBV2 and TRBJ2-3, with D possibly TRBD2 on 5 matching bases. The germline V gene has CDR1 SNHLY and CDR2 FYNNEI. Trimming removed 4 bases from V and 2 bases from J, with 13 bases in between. The CDR3 has 15 amino acids. The CDR3 DNA sequence: TGTGCCAGCAGTGCGATTAGCGCATTCACAGATACGCAGTATTTT. It translates to CASSAISAFTDTQYF.

The gene calls are TRBV2 and TRBJ2-1; tentatively, D is TRBD1 (5 bases). Trimming took off 6 bases at V and 5 bases at J, with 8 bases between the two ends. The CDR3 extends over 12 amino acids. CDR1 is SNHLY, CDR2 FYNNEI, per germline. CDR3 nucleotide sequence: TGTGCCAGCAGCCCGGACAACAATGAGCAGTTCTTC. This gives the protein CASSPDNNEQFF. The full variable domain, its missing parts supplied by reference TRBV2 and TRBJ2-1, is EPEVTQTPSHQVTQMGQEVILRCVPISNHLYFYWYRQILGQKVEFLVSFYNNEISEKSEIFDDQFSVERPDGSNFTLKIRSTKLEDSAMYFCASSPDNNEQFFGPGTRLTVL.

This clone was found a few times. This sequence joins TRBV27 and TRBJ2-7; 8 nucleotides match TRBD1. CDR1 and CDR2 from the germline V gene are MNHEY and SMNVEV (reference sequence). CDR3 size: 15 residues. V trimming: 2 bases; J trimming: 3 bases; junction bases outside the gene matches: 6. The CDR3 coding sequence is TGTGCCAGCAGTTTAGACGGGACAGGTTACTACGAGCAGTACTTC. Encoded protein: CASSLDGTGYYEQYF.

The V gene is TRBV18, the J gene TRBJ2-7, with 11 bases aligning to TRBD1. The CDR3 totals 17 residues. Per the germline V gene, CDR1 is KGHSH and CDR2 is LQKENI. The V and J ends lost 3 bases and 2 bases, in that order; junction bases with no gene match: 9. CDR3 protein: CASSPLRTGGSPYEQYF. The CDR3 DNA follows: TGTGCCAGCTCACCGCTCAGGACAGGGGGCAGCCCCTACGAGCAGTACTTC.

In this sample, this clone turned up a few times. The chain's CDR3 is CAARSGINNEQFF. As DNA, the CDR3 is TGTGCCGCGCGTAGCGGGATCAACAATGAGCAGTTCTTC. The chain is built from TRBV10-3 and TRBJ2-1; 8 positions agree with TRBD2. V was clipped by 11 bases and J by 5 bases; unmatched bases: 8. CDR1 is ENHRY and CDR2 is SYGVKD in the germline V gene. The CDR3 spans 13 residues.

A single count supports this clone. V and J are TRBV28 and TRBJ2-1, with 7 positions matching TRBD2. Germline lookup yields CDR1 MDHEN and CDR2 SYDVKM. This CDR3 region has 16 residues. V lost 8 bases to trimming and J lost 1 base; unmatched junction nucleotides: 11. CDR3 DNA: TGTGCCAGCCCTCCTAGCGGAGGAAAGTCCTACAATGAGCAGTTCTTC. This encodes CASPPSGGKSYNEQFF. Full variable domain (rest looked up from reference TRBV28 and TRBJ2-1): DVKVTQSSRYLVKRTGEKVFLECVQDMDHENMFWYRQDPGLGLRLIYFSYDVKMKEKGDIPEGYSVSREKKERFSLILESASTNQTSMYLCASPPSGGKSYNEQFFGPGTRLTVL.

This clone occurred once. This chain links TRBV6-6 with TRBJ2-7, with D possibly matching TRBD1 (6 bases). Trimming pared 4 bases from V and 5 bases from J, leaving 9 bases between. Per the germline V gene, CDR1 is MNHNY and CDR2 is SVGAGI (reference sequence). The CDR3 is 12 amino acids. This chain's CDR3 is CASSSTGDEQYF. The CDR3 coding sequence is TGTGCCAGCAGTTCGACAGGCGACGAGCAGTACTTC.

This clone occurred once. This sequence joins TRBV5-6 and TRBJ2-7, with 7 bases aligning to TRBD2. The CDR3 has 11 residues. With V trimmed by 4 bases and J by 9 bases, 4 bases remained unmatched. Per germline, CDR1 SGHDT and CDR2 YYEEEE. The CDR3 DNA is TGTGCCAGCAGCATCTGGGGGGGGCAGTACTTC. It specifies CASSIWGGQYF.

This clone has just one count. The gene calls are TRBV7-2 and TRBJ2-5, with D perhaps TRBD2 (6 bases). This CDR3 has 18 residues. The ends were cut back, 1 base at V and 1 base at J, with 19 bases in the middle. Germline-derived CDR1 and CDR2 are SGHTA and FQGNSA. DNA for the CDR3: TGTGCCAGCAGCTTAGGGTCTTATTGGTCTAGCGCCCAAGAGACCCAGTACTTC. Protein sequence: CASSLGSYWSSAQETQYF.

This clone was observed a few times. The chain uses TRBV10-3 and TRBJ2-7; no clear D gene. This CDR3 comprises 13 residues. Deletions cut 5 bases from V and 1 base from J, with 9 bases between. Germline CDR1 ENHRY, CDR2 SYGVKD. The chain's CDR3 is CAISRVGSYEQYF. The DNA for the CDR3 is TGTGCCATCAGTCGGGTAGGATCCTACGAGCAGTACTTC.

This clone is a singleton in its sample. The chain couples TRBV5-1 to TRBJ2-3; a weak D match, TRBD2 (5 bases). Germline-derived CDR1 and CDR2 are SGHRS and YFSETQ. The CDR3 contains 14 residues. Trimming left V 0 bases short and J 0 bases short, with 5 bases between. The CDR3 sequence is CASSLGTSTDTQYF. The CDR3 DNA reads TGCGCCAGCAGCTTGGGGACTAGCACAGATACGCAGTATTTT.

This clone was recorded once. V and J are TRBV4-3 and TRBJ1-3, with D unclear. The V end lost 0 bases, the J end lost 0 bases, and 9 bases lay between the germline ends. The CDR3 consists of 16 residues. Germline V gene data show CDR1 as LGHNA and CDR2 as YSLEER. Here the CDR3 reads CASSQDYTSSGNTIYF. CDR3 DNA: TGCGCCAGCAGCCAAGATTACACCAGCTCTGGAAACACCATATATTTT.

The V call is TRBV4-3, the J call TRBJ1-1; 7 bases are shared with TRBD1. This CDR3 region has 15 residues. Looked up from germline, CDR1 is LGHNA and CDR2 is YSLEER. The trim removed 1 base at V and 1 base at J, leaving 3 bases unmatched. The CDR3 protein is CASSQAGTANTEAFF. The DNA of the CDR3 is TGCGCCAGCAGCCAAGCCGGGACAGCGAACACTGAAGCTTTCTTT.

J is TRBJ2-7 and V is TRBV11-2; D perhaps matches TRBD1 (6 bases). Trimming stripped 4 bases from V and 4 bases from J, with 17 bases between. This CDR3 comprises 15 residues. Per the germline V gene, CDR1 is SGHAT and CDR2 is FQNNGV. The CDR3, as DNA: TGTGCCAGCAGCTCCCCCAGGGGAAATCTATACGAGCAGTACTTC. Its protein product is CASSSPRGNLYEQYF.

The V gene is TRBV5-5, the J gene TRBJ2-7, with D tentatively TRBD2 (6 bases). Germline V lookup: CDR1 SGHKS, CDR2 YYEKEE (reference sequence). V gave up 4 bases and J gave up 3 bases, with 17 bases separating them. The CDR3 loop spans 15 amino acids. The CDR3 reads CASSPGVLTLYEQYF. The CDR3 nucleotides are TGTGCCAGCAGCCCGGGGGTTCTAACTCTCTACGAGCAGTACTTC. Drawing the rest from reference TRBV5-5 and TRBJ2-7, the complete variable domain is DAGVTQSPTHLIKTRGQQVTLRCSPISGHKSVSWYQQVLGQGPQFIFQYYEKEERGRGNFPDRFSARQFPNYSSELNVNALLLGDSALYLCASSPGVLTLYEQYFGPGTRLTVT.

This clone was seen once. The CDR3 region is CASAGDDNEQFF. In DNA form, the CDR3 reads TGCGCCAGCGCGGGGGACGACAATGAGCAGTTCTTC. This chain links TRBV5-1 with TRBJ2-1, with 7 bases identical to TRBD2. Germline V gene data show CDR1 as SGHRS and CDR2 as YFSETQ. This CDR3 is 12 amino acids long. J lost 5 bases, V lost 7 bases, and 3 bases had no gene match.

This sequence joins TRBV19 and TRBJ1-1; 9 bases line up with TRBD1. The CDR3 is 15 amino acids. Losses at the gene ends were 3 bases for V and 4 bases for J; bases not matched to a gene: 6. Germline V gives CDR1 LNHDA, CDR2 SQIVND (reference sequence). CDR3 sequence reads: CASSIPGTGFTEAFF. CDR3 nucleotide sequence: TGTGCCAGTAGTATTCCCGGGACAGGGTTCACTGAAGCTTTCTTT.

This chain connects TRBV28 to TRBJ1-2; tentative D call: TRBD1 (6 bases). Per the germline V gene, CDR1 is MDHEN and CDR2 is SYDVKM. V lost 1 base to trimming and J lost 8 bases, with 14 bases between them. CDR3 length: 14 amino acids. CDR3 residues: CASSLSTQGWGYTF. CDR3 DNA sequence: TGTGCCAGCAGTTTATCCACACAGGGTTGGGGCTACACCTTC.

The chain uses TRBV7-9 and TRBJ2-7, with 7 bases identical to TRBD1. CDR3 length equals 15 residues. J was trimmed by 7 bases and V by 5 bases; bases with no gene match: 14. Germline values: CDR1 SEHNR, CDR2 FQNEAQ (reference sequence). As DNA, the CDR3 is TGTGCCAGCAGCGTAACAGGGGCTTTCACTGGGGAGCAGTACTTC. This encodes CASSVTGAFTGEQYF.

The gene calls are TRBV6-6 and TRBJ2-7; 7 bases map to TRBD2. V lost 5 bases to trimming and J lost 1 base; unmatched junction nucleotides: 2. This CDR3 spans 13 amino acids. Germline CDR1 and CDR2: MNHNY and SVGAGI (reference sequence). The CDR3 DNA is TGTGCCAGCAGTCAACTAGCGTCCTACGAGCAGTACTTC. Its translation: CASSQLASYEQYF.

The rearrangement joins TRBV27 to TRBJ1-5, with 7 bases matching TRBD1. Germline CDR1 MNHEY, CDR2 SMNVEV (reference sequence). V was clipped by 3 bases and J by 3 bases; unmatched bases: 5. The CDR3 contains 15 residues. The CDR3 is CASSFRDSLNQPQHF. CDR3 sequence (DNA): TGTGCCAGCAGTTTCCGGGACAGCCTCAATCAGCCCCAGCATTTT.